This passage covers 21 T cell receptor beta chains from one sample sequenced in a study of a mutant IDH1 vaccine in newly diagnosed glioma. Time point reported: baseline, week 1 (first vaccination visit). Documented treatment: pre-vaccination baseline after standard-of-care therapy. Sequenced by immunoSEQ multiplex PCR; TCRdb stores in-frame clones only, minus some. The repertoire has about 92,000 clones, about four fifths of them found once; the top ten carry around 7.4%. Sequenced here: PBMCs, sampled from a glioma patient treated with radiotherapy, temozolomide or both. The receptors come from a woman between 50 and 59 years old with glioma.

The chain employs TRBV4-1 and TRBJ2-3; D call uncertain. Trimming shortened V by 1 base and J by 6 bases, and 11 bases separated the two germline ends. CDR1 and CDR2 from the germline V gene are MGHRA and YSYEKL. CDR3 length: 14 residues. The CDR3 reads CASSQGVKSDTQYF. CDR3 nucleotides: TGCGCCAGCAGCCAAGGTGTCAAAAGTGATACGCAGTATTTT.

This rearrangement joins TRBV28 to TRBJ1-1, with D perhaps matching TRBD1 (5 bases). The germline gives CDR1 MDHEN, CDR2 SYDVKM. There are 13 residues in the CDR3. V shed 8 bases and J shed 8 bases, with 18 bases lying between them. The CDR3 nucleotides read TGTGCCAGCGGCGGGGGGATCAATTCCGAAGCTTTCTTT. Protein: CASGGGINSEAFF.

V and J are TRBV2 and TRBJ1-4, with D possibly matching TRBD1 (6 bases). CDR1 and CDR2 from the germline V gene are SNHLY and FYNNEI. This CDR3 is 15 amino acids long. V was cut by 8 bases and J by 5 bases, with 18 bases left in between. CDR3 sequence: CASSELQGINEKLFF. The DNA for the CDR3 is TGTGCCAGCTCCGAACTCCAGGGGATCAATGAAAAACTGTTTTTT.

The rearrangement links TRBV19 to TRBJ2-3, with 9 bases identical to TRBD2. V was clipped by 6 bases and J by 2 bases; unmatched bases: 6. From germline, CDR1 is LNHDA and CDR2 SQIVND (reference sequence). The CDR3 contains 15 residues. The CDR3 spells CASRMGLASTDTQYF. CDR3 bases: TGTGCCAGTAGAATGGGACTAGCCTCCACAGATACGCAGTATTTT.

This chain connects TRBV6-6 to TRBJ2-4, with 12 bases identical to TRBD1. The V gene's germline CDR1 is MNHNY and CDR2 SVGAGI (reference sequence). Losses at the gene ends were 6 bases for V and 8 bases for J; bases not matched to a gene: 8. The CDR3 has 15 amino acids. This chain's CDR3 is CASSPGTGGIDIQYF. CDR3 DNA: TGTGCCAGCAGCCCCGGGACAGGGGGCATCGACATTCAGTACTTC.

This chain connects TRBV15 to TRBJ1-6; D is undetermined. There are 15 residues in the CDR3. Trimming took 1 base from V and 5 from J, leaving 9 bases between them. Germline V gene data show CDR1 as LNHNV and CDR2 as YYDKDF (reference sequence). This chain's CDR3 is CATSRGRADNSPLHF. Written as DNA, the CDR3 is TGTGCCACCAGCAGAGGAAGGGCGGATAATTCACCCCTCCACTTT.

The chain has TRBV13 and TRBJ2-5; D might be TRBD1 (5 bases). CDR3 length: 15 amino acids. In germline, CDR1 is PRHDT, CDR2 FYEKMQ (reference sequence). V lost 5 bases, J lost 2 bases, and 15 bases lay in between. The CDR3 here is CASSGPRAGQETQYF. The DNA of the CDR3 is TGTGCCAGCAGCGGCCCCCGGGCAGGGCAAGAGACCCAGTACTTC.

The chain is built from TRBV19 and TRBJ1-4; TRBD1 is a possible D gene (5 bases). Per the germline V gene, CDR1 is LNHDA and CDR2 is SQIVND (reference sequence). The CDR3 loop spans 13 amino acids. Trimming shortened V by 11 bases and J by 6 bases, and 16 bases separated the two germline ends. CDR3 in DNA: TGTGCCGTGGGGGGTGGACTGGATGAAAAACTGTTTTTT. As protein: CAVGGGLDEKLFF.

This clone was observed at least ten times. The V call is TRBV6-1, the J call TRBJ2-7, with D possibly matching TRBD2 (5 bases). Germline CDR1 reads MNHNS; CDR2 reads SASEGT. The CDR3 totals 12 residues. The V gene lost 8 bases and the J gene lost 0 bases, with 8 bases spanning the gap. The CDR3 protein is CASAGNSYEQYF. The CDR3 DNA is TGTGCCAGCGCCGGGAACTCCTACGAGCAGTACTTC.

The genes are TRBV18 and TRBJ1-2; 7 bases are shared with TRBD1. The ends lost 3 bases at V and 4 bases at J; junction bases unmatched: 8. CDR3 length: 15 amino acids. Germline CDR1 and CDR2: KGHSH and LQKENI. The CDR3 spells CASSPGGQLIYGYTF. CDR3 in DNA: TGTGCCAGCTCACCGGGGGGACAGTTGATCTATGGCTACACCTTC. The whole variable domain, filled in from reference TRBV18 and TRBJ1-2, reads NAGVMQNPRHLVRRRGQEARLRCSPMKGHSHVYWYRQLPEEGLKFMVYLQKENIIDESGMPKERFSAEFPKEGPSILRIQQVVRGDSAAYFCASSPGGQLIYGYTFGSGTRLTVV.

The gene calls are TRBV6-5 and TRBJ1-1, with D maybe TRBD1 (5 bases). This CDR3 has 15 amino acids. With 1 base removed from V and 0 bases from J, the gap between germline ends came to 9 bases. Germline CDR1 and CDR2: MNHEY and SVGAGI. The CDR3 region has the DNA TGTGCCAGCAGTTACTTTGACAGCGTGAACACTGAAGCTTTCTTT. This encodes CASSYFDSVNTEAFF.

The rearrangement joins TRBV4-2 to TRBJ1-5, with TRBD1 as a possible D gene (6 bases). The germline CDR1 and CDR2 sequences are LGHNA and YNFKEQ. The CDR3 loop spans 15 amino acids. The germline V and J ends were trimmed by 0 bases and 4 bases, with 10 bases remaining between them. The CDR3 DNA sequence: TGTGCCAGCAGCCAAGAGCCAGGGGCAAATCAGCCCCAGCATTTT. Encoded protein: CASSQEPGANQPQHF.

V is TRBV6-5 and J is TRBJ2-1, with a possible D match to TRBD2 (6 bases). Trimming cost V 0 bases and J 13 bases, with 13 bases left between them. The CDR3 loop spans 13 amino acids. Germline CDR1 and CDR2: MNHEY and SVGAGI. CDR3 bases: TGTGCCAGCAGTTACTCGACCGGCGGGGACCAGTTCTTC. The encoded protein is CASSYSTGGDQFF.

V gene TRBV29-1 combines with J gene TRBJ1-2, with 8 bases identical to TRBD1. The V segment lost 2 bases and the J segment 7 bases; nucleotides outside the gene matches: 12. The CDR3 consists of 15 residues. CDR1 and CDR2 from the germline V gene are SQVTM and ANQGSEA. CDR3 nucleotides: TGCAGCGTTGAAAGGAGGCAGGGGGCTCAGGGTGGCTACACCTTC. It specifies CSVERRQGAQGGYTF. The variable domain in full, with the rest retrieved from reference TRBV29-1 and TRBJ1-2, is SAVISQKPSRDICQRGTSLTIQCQVDSQVTMMFWYRQQPGQSLTLIATANQGSEATYESGFVIDKFPISRPNLTFSTLTVSNMSPEDSSIYLCSVERRQGAQGGYTFGSGTRLTVV.

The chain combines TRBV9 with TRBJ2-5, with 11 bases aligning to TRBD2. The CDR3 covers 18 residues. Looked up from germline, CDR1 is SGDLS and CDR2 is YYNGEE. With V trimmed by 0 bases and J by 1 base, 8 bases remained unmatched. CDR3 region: CASSVATGGLAAQETQYF. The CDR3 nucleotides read TGTGCCAGCAGCGTAGCTACGGGGGGACTAGCGGCCCAAGAGACCCAGTACTTC. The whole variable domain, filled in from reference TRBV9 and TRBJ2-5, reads DSGVTQTPKHLITATGQRVTLRCSPRSGDLSVYWYQQSLDQGLQFLIQYYNGEERAKGNILERFSAQQFPDLHSELNLSSLELGDSALYFCASSVATGGLAAQETQYFGPGTRLLVL.

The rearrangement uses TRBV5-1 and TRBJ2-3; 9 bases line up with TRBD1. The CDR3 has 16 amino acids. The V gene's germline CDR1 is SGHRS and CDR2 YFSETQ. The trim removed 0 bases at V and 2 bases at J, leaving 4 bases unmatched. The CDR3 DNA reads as TGCGCCAGCAGCTTGGGGGACAGGGTTGACACAGATACGCAGTATTTT. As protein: CASSLGDRVDTDTQYF.

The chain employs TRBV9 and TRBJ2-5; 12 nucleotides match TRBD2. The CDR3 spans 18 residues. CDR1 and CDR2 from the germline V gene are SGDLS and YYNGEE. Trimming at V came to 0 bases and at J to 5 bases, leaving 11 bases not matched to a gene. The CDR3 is CASSVGSGGLAGMETQYF. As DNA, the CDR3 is TGTGCCAGCAGCGTAGGGTCAGGTGGACTAGCGGGGATGGAGACCCAGTACTTC.

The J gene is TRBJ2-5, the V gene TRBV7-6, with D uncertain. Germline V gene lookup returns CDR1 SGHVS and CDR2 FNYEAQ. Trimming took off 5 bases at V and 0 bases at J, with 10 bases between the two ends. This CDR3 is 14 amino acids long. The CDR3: CASSHTTYQETQYF. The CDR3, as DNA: TGTGCCAGCAGCCATACAACTTACCAAGAGACCCAGTACTTC.

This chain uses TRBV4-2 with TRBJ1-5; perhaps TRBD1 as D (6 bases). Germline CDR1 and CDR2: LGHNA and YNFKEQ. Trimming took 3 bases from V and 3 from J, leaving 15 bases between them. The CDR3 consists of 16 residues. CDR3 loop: CASSHAYRDNNQPQHF. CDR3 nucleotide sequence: TGTGCCAGCAGCCACGCGTACCGGGACAACAATCAGCCCCAGCATTTT.

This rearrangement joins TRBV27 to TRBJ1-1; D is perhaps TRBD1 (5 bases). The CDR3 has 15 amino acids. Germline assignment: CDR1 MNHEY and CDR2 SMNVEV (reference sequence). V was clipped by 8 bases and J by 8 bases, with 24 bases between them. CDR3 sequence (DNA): TGTGCCAGCGCCCCACAAGGGGTCTCCCCCTGGGAAGCTTTCTTT. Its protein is CASAPQGVSPWEAFF.

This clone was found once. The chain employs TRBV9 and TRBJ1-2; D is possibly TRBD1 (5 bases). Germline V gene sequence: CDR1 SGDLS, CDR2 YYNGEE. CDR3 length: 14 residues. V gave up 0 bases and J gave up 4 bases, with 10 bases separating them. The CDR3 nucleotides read TGTGCCAGCAGCGTAGATGAGGGGCCCTATGGCTACACCTTC. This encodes CASSVDEGPYGYTF.